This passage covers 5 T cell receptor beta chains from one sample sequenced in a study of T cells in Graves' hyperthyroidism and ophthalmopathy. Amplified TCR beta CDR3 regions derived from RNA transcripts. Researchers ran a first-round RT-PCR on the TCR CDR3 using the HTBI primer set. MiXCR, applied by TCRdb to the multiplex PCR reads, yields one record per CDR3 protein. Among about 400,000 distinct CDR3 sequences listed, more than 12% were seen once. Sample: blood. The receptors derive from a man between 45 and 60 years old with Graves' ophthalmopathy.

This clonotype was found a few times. The CDR3 loop reads CASILTGESGNTIYF. CDR3 bases: TGTGCCAGCATCCTAACAGGGGAGTCTGGAAACACCATATATTTT. The V call is TRBV28, the J call TRBJ1-3; 7 bases align to TRBD1. CDR3 length: 15 residues. J gave up 1 base and V 7 bases, and 7 bases lay outside the gene matches. Germline assignment: CDR1 MDHEN and CDR2 SYDVKM.

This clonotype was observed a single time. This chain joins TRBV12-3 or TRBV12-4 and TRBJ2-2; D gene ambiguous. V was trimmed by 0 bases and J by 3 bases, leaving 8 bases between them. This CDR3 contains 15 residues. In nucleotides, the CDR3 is TGTGCCAGCAGTTTAGCCGGGTCGGACACCGGGGAGCTGTTTTTT. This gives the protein CASSLAGSDTGELFF.

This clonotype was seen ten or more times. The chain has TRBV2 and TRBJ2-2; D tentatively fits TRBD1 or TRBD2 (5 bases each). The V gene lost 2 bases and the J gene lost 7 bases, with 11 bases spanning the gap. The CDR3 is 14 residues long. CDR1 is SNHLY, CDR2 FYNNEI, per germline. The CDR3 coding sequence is TGTGCCAGCAGTGAACTGGGGGAAGTCGGGGAGCTGTTTTTT. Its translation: CASSELGEVGELFF. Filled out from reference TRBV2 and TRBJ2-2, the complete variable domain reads EPEVTQTPSHQVTQMGQEVILRCVPISNHLYFYWYRQILGQKVEFLVSFYNNEISEKSEIFDDQFSVERPDGSNFTLKIRSTKLEDSAMYFCASSELGEVGELFFGEGSRLTVL.

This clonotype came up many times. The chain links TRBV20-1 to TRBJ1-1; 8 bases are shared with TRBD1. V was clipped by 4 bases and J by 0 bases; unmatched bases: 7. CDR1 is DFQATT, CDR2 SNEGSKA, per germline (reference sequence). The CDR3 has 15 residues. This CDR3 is CSATGQDLMNTEAFF. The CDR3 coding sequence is TGCAGTGCTACGGGACAGGACCTAATGAACACTGAAGCTTTCTTT.

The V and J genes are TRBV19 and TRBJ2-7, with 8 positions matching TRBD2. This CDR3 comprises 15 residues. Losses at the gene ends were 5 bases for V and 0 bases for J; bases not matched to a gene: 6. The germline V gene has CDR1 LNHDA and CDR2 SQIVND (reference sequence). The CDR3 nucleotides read TGTGCCAGTAGTCGACTAGCGAAAGCCTCCTACGAGCAGTACTTC. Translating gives CASSRLAKASYEQYF. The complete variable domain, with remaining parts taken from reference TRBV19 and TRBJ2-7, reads DGGITQSPKYLFRKEGQNVTLSCEQNLNHDAMYWYRQDPGQGLRLIYYSQIVNDFQKGDIAEGYSVSREKKESFPLTVTSAQKNPTAFYLCASSRLAKASYEQYFGPGTRLTVT.